A selection of T cell receptor beta chains follows, all from one sample in a study of blood T cell repertoires in COVID-19. Profiling relied on immunoSEQ multiplex PCR, and the TCRdb table lists in-frame clones only, not all of them. In the table there are fewer than 250,000 clones, around 90% of which are singletons. The source material was PBMCs or T cells enriched from blood (not recorded which). These TCRs come from a man aged 30 to 45 in a cohort exposed to, infected with or recovered from COVID-19 (not recorded which). The CDR3 runs from the conserved cysteine through the conserved F or W. D genes are given only for firm matches. Size is omitted from some rows. Given values are once, few, many or a class for expanded clones.

abundance	j_gene	d_gene	v_gene	CDR3aa	CDR3nt
-	TRBJ1-2	-	TRBV6-5	CATLADSNYGYTF	TGTGCCACCCTTGCGGACAGTAACTATGGCTACACCTTC
-	TRBJ1-1	TRBD1	TRBV14	CASSQDLGTGAREAFF	TGTGCCAGCAGCCAAGATCTTGGGACAGGGGCGCGGGAAGCTTTCTTT
-	TRBJ2-1	TRBD1	TRBV5-4	CASSYPGQGKNEQFF	TGTGCCAGCAGTTACCCGGGACAGGGTAAAAATGAGCAGTTCTTC
-	TRBJ2-3	-	TRBV7-2	CASSLRPYATDTQYF	TGTGCCAGCAGCTTACGCCCCTACGCCACAGATACGCAGTATTTT
-	TRBJ1-5	-	TRBV27	CASSPFLSQPQHF	TGTGCCAGCAGTCCGTTTTTGTCTCAGCCCCAGCATTTT
-	TRBJ2-3	-	TRBV29-1	CSVEPIPDTQYF	TGCAGCGTTGAACCTATTCCAGATACGCAGTATTTT
-	TRBJ1-1	TRBD1	TRBV25-1	CASRTHRGAWDTEAFF	TGTGCCAGCAGGACTCACAGGGGCGCATGGGACACTGAAGCTTTCTTT
-	TRBJ2-5	TRBD1	TRBV4-1	CASSQGTGFQETQYF	TGCGCCAGCAGCCAAGGGACAGGGTTCCAAGAGACCCAGTACTTC
-	TRBJ1-1	-	TRBV18	CASSGALDTEAFF	TGTGCCAGCTCAGGGGCTCTGGACACTGAAGCTTTCTTT
-	TRBJ2-7	-	TRBV19	CASSIYGYEQYF	TGTGCCAGTAGTATTTACGGTTACGAGCAGTACTTC
-	TRBJ1-3	-	TRBV10-1	CASSGSGTGNTIYF	TGCGCCAGCAGTGGATCAGGGACTGGAAACACCATATATTTT
-	TRBJ1-2	TRBD1	TRBV19	CASSPPGDRGYYGYTF	TGTGCCAGTAGTCCCCCAGGGGACAGAGGATACTATGGCTACACCTTC
-	TRBJ1-3	TRBD1	TRBV14	CASSQEGLGRGLSSGNTIYF	TGTGCCAGCAGCCAAGAAGGCCTCGGGAGGGGGCTCAGCTCTGGAAACACCATATATTTT
few	TRBJ1-2	-	TRBV18	CASSRGAVGYTF	TGTGCCAGCTCTCGCGGGGCGGTAGGCTACACCTTC
-	TRBJ2-7	-	TRBV5-4	CASSLSRGGEQYF	TGTGCCAGCAGCTTGAGCAGGGGCGGGGAGCAGTACTTC
-	TRBJ2-7	-	TRBV27	CASRRDGYSYEQYF	TGTGCCAGCAGGCGGGACGGTTACTCCTACGAGCAGTACTTC
-	TRBJ2-7	TRBD1	TRBV7-9	CASSHGGQGYEQYF	TGTGCCAGCAGCCATGGGGGACAGGGGTACGAGCAGTACTTC
-	TRBJ2-7	TRBD2	TRBV6-6	CASSNFAGGDYEQYF	TGTGCCAGCAGCAACTTCGCGGGAGGGGATTACGAGCAGTACTTC
-	TRBJ2-3	TRBD2	TRBV11-2	CASSLTGRGVSTDTQYF	TGTGCCAGCAGCTTAACTGGGAGGGGAGTTAGCACAGATACGCAGTATTTT
-	TRBJ2-5	TRBD2	TRBV18	CASSPRWLAERGQETQYF	TGTGCCAGCTCACCACGGTGGCTAGCGGAGCGTGGTCAAGAGACCCAGTACTTC
-	TRBJ2-7	TRBD2	TRBV2	CASSEGPGTSGFYEQYF	TGTGCCAGCAGTGAAGGCCCCGGGACTAGCGGGTTCTACGAGCAGTACTTC
-	TRBJ2-1	TRBD2	TRBV10-3	CAISESALAGGGQFF	TGTGCCATCAGTGAGTCGGCGCTAGCGGGAGGGGGTCAGTTCTTC
-	TRBJ2-7	-	TRBV7-3	CASSLNRAYEQYF	TGTGCCAGCAGCTTAAACAGGGCCTACGAGCAGTACTTC
-	TRBJ1-2	-	TRBV19	CASSPLSVGYGYTF	TGTGCCAGTAGTCCCCTAAGCGTCGGTTATGGCTACACCTTC
once	TRBJ2-1	TRBD2	TRBV9	CASSVFRTSGLYNEQFF	TGTGCCAGCAGCGTATTCCGGACTAGCGGCTTATACAATGAGCAGTTCTTC
-	TRBJ1-1	-	TRBV10-1	CASSAGLMNTEAFF	TGCGCCAGCAGTGCGGGACTTATGAACACTGAAGCTTTCTTT
-	TRBJ2-1	TRBD2	TRBV13	CASSILAGLANEQFF	TGTGCCAGCAGCATACTAGCGGGTTTAGCGAATGAGCAGTTCTTC
-	TRBJ2-5	TRBD2	TRBV2	CATRPGGPQETQYF	TGTGCCACCCGACCGGGGGGGCCCCAAGAGACCCAGTACTTC
-	TRBJ2-5	TRBD2	TRBV3-1/TRBV3-2	CASRVIAGETQYF	TGTGCCAGCAGGGTTATAGCGGGAGAGACCCAGTACTTC
-	TRBJ2-1	-	TRBV24-1	CATSDLWGLAEQFF	TGTGCCACCAGTGATTTATGGGGCTTGGCAGAGCAGTTCTTC
-	TRBJ2-3	TRBD1	TRBV7-3	CASSLGGTGARTDTQYF	TGTGCCAGCAGCCTAGGAGGGACAGGGGCCCGCACAGATACGCAGTATTTT
-	TRBJ2-3	TRBD2	TRBV10-3	CAISESRTSNSTDTQYF	TGTGCCATCAGTGAGTCCAGGACTAGCAATAGCACAGATACGCAGTATTTT
-	TRBJ2-2	-	TRBV4-3	CASSQRGGYGELFF	TGCGCCAGCAGCCAGAGAGGGGGTTACGGGGAGCTGTTTTTT
-	TRBJ1-2	-	TRBV27	CASSLWGGGGYTF	TGTGCCAGCAGTCTCTGGGGGGGCGGTGGCTACACCTTC
-	TRBJ1-6	-	TRBV10-3	CATRTGESGNSPLHF	TGTGCCACCCGAACGGGGGAGTCGGGTAATTCACCCCTCCACTTT
-	TRBJ2-7	TRBD1	TRBV10-3	CAISAGQGSYEQYF	TGTGCCATCAGTGCGGGACAGGGATCCTACGAGCAGTACTTC
-	TRBJ1-1	-	TRBV19	CASSIPGPGGLNTEAFF	TGTGCCAGTAGTATACCGGGCCCGGGGGGATTGAACACTGAAGCTTTCTTT
-	TRBJ1-1	TRBD1	TRBV27	CASSPRGQGSTEAFF	TGTGCCAGCAGTCCCAGGGGACAGGGTAGTACTGAAGCTTTCTTT
-	TRBJ1-6	-	TRBV5-4	CASSPLGFDSPLHF	TGTGCCAGCAGCCCCCTCGGGTTCGATTCACCCCTCCACTTT
-	TRBJ1-5	-	TRBV7-8	CASSLREGGYQPQHF	TGTGCCAGCAGCTTAAGGGAGGGTGGCTATCAGCCCCAGCATTTT
-	TRBJ2-7	-	TRBV2	CASSDYSGLGFDEQYF	TGTGCCAGCAGTGATTACTCGGGACTGGGATTTGACGAGCAGTACTTC
-	TRBJ2-1	-	TRBV3-1/TRBV3-2	CASSSWASKYNEQFF	TGTGCCAGCAGCTCCTGGGCTAGCAAGTACAATGAGCAGTTCTTC
-	TRBJ1-2	-	TRBV14	CASSQDFRGPYGYTF	TGTGCCAGCAGCCAAGATTTCAGGGGCCCCTATGGCTACACCTTC
-	TRBJ2-7	-	TRBV15	CATSREADAHEQYF	TGTGCCACCAGCAGAGAAGCGGATGCCCACGAGCAGTACTTC
-	TRBJ2-5	TRBD2	TRBV7-6	CASSLTPLSGRPGWQETQYF	TGTGCCAGCAGCTTAACCCCTCTTAGCGGGAGGCCGGGGTGGCAAGAGACCCAGTACTTC
-	TRBJ2-6	TRBD1	TRBV29-1	CSVEVRHRGSGANVLTF	TGCAGCGTTGAAGTAAGGCACAGGGGCTCTGGGGCCAACGTCCTGACTTTC
-	TRBJ2-7	-	TRBV4-1	CASSQVGSSWEQYF	TGCGCCAGCAGCCAAGTCGGGAGCTCATGGGAGCAGTACTTC